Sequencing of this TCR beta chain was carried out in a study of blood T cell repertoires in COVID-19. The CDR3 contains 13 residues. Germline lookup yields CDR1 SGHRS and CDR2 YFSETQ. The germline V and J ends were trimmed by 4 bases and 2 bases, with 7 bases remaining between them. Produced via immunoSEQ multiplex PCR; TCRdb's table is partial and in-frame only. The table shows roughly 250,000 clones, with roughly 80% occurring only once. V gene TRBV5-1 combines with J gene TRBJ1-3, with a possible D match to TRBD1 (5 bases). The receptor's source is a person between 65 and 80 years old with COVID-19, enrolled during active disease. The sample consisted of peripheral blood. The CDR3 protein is CASSPGAGNTIYF. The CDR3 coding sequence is TGCGCCAGCAGCCCGGGGGCTGGAAACACCATATATTTT.